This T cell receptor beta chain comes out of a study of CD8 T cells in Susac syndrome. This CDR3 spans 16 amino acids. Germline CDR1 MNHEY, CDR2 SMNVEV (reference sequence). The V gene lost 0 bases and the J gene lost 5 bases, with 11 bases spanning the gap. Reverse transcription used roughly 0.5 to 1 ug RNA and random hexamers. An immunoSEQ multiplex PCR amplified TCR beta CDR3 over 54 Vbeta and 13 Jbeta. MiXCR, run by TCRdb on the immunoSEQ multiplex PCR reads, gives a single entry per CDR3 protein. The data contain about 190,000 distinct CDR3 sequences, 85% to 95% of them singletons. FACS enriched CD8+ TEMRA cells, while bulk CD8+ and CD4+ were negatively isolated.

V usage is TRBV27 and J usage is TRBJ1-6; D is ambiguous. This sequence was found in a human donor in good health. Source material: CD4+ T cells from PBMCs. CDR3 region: CASSLSAKLNNSPLHF. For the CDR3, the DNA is TGTGCCAGCAGTTTATCGGCAAAGCTGAATAATTCACCCCTCCACTTT.